This T cell receptor (beta chain) was sequenced for a study of blood T cell repertoires in COVID-19. For the study at large: There were acute and convalescent COVID-19 samples, and they came from the United States, Italy and Spain.

How the authors handled the data: Estimates of nucleated cell counts were drawn from the amplification of reference gene primers. TCRdb's copy holds only in-frame clones and misses some; the assay was immunoSEQ multiplex PCR. V, J and clone size reflect that table, while D and trimming were determined from the DNA. The data hold over 110,000 clones, with just under 80% observed a single time. Trimming took off 5 bases at V and 3 bases at J, with 8 bases between the two ends. CDR3 size: 12 residues. Germline CDR1 and CDR2: LGHNT and FRNRAP. Material for sequencing was peripheral blood. This chain joins TRBV12-5 and TRBJ2-7; no clear D gene. This TCR derives from a woman aged 55-75 years with acute or convalescent COVID-19. The CDR3 coding sequence is TGTGCTAGTGGTCGCGGCGGCTACGAGCAGTACTTC. This codes for CASGRGGYEQYF.